The TCR beta chain described here comes from a study of Graves' ophthalmopathy and Graves' hyperthyroidism. Study-level findings and limits: Both an approximately 70% sensitivity and an approximately 79% specificity characterized the model's predictions of ophthalmopathy progression.

This clonotype was recorded at least ten times. Its antigen remains unidentified. No donor had other autoimmune disease, uncontrolled infection, pregnancy or lactation. Isolation of PBMCs was performed using 10 ml of fresh peripheral blood. TCR beta CDR3 amplification used RNA transcripts. A first-round RT-PCR used HTBI primers, followed by a second-round multiplex PCR. MiXCR, applied by TCRdb to the multiplex PCR reads, yields one record per CDR3 protein. This table has about 220,000 distinct CDR3 sequences, about 22% appearing once. The CDR3 has 14 amino acids. V was pared by 6 bases and J by 2 bases, with 13 bases between. CDR1 is MNHNS, CDR2 SASEGT, per germline.

Input material: peripheral blood. The V gene is TRBV6-1, the J gene TRBJ1-1, with D perhaps matching TRBD1 (5 bases). The receptor comes from a woman in her 50s with Graves' ophthalmopathy. The CDR3: CASRPFTGNTEAFF. In DNA, the CDR3 is TGTGCCAGCAGGCCATTCACAGGAAACACTGAAGCTTTCTTT.